A selection of T cell receptor beta chains follows, all from one sample in a study of OX40 agonist ivuxolimab in advanced cancers. TCRdb's copy holds only in-frame clones and misses some; the assay was immunoSEQ multiplex PCR. This sample has tens of thousands of clones, with approximately 92% found just once. Source: CD4+ or CD8+ T cells sorted from blood, taken in a trial of the OX40 agonist ivuxolimab. The receptors stem from an adult with an advanced solid tumor such as melanoma, head and neck, liver or kidney cancer. CDR3s include the opening cysteine and the closing phenylalanine or tryptophan. The D gene is left open where the match is weak. Rows give clone size only sometimes, using once, few, many, or a class for an expanded clone.

j_call clone_size d_call v_call cdr3_aa cdr3_nt
TRBJ2-2 once NA TRBV2 CASSEVANTGELFF TGTGCCAGCAGTGAAGTCGCGAACACCGGGGAGCTGTTTTTT
TRBJ1-4 NA TRBD1 TRBV6-5 CASSSRTGENEKLFF TGTGCCAGCAGCTCGCGGACAGGGGAGAATGAAAAACTGTTTTTT
TRBJ1-2 NA TRBD1 TRBV30 CAWRSRGLNGYTF TGTGCCTGGAGAAGCAGGGGGCTGAATGGCTACACCTTC
TRBJ1-3 NA NA TRBV29-1 CSVALVAGNTIYF TGCAGCGTTGCGTTGGTTGCTGGAAACACCATATATTTT
TRBJ2-1 few TRBD2 TRBV5-4 CASAAGGLYNEQFF TGTGCCAGCGCGGCGGGAGGACTATACAATGAGCAGTTCTTC
TRBJ2-7 NA TRBD2 TRBV30 CAWSPASGGVQREQYF TGTGCCTGGAGTCCCGCTAGCGGGGGAGTTCAGCGCGAGCAGTACTTC
TRBJ1-1 NA TRBD1 TRBV25-1 CASEAAGGAGTEAFF TGTGCCAGCGAGGCGGCAGGGGGCGCGGGGACTGAAGCTTTCTTT
TRBJ1-1 NA NA TRBV5-1 CASSLYSGPLAMNTEAFF TGCGCCAGCAGCTTGTACAGCGGGCCCTTAGCCATGAACACTGAAGCTTTCTTT
TRBJ2-7 NA TRBD2 TRBV10-2 CASSESGTSGSKQYF TGCGCCAGCAGTGAGTCCGGGACTAGCGGGAGTAAGCAGTACTTC
TRBJ1-4 NA NA TRBV9 CASSVRGVGEKLFF TGTGCCAGCAGCGTTCGGGGGGTAGGAGAAAAACTGTTTTTT
TRBJ2-5 NA NA TRBV19 CASSIGRGGLETQYF TGTGCCAGTAGTATAGGCAGGGGAGGGCTAGAGACCCAGTACTTC
TRBJ1-1 NA NA TRBV11-2 CASSPSPENTEAFF TGTGCCAGCAGCCCATCCCCTGAGAACACTGAAGCTTTCTTT
TRBJ1-2 NA TRBD1 TRBV29-1 CSGATGVGYGYTF TGCAGCGGCGCCACAGGGGTAGGCTATGGCTACACCTTC
TRBJ1-1 NA TRBD1 TRBV15 CATSTRQGRNTEAFF TGTGCCACCAGCACCCGACAGGGCCGGAACACTGAAGCTTTCTTT
TRBJ1-1 NA NA TRBV5-1 CASSQGTVNTEAFF TGCGCCAGCAGCCAAGGGACGGTGAACACTGAAGCTTTCTTT
TRBJ2-3 once NA TRBV18 CASSPLADTQYF TGTGCCAGCTCACCTCTAGCAGATACGCAGTATTTT
TRBJ2-3 NA TRBD2 TRBV19 CASSIGGLAGGRGDTQYF TGTGCCAGTAGTATTGGAGGACTAGCGGGAGGTCGGGGTGATACGCAGTATTTT
TRBJ1-5 once TRBD1 TRBV7-9 CASSFGQGFNQPQHF TGTGCCAGCAGCTTTGGACAGGGCTTCAATCAGCCCCAGCATTTT
TRBJ2-2 NA NA TRBV19 CASSIEGTGPGELFF TGTGCCAGTAGTATAGAGGGGACGGGGCCCGGGGAGCTGTTTTTT
TRBJ1-2 NA NA TRBV18 CASSPQHLPGLNYGYTF TGTGCCAGCTCACCGCAGCATCTTCCGGGGCTCAACTATGGCTACACCTTC
TRBJ2-7 once TRBD1 TRBV16 CASSRSGTGGGEQYF TGTGCCAGCAGCCGATCCGGGACAGGGGGCGGCGAGCAGTACTTC
TRBJ1-2 NA NA TRBV6-1 CASSDLGTFNYGYTF TGTGCCAGCAGTGACCTTGGGACATTTAACTATGGCTACACCTTC
TRBJ1-5 NA NA TRBV5-6 CASSNLLTASYQPQHF TGTGCCAGCAGCAACCTACTGACCGCCAGCTATCAGCCCCAGCATTTT